This T cell receptor beta chain was found in a study of T cell repertoires in cytomegalovirus infection. The study, taken as a whole, reports: Carriage of CMV together with the relevant HLA was identifiable through cumulative public TCR beta family frequency.

This clonotype has ten or more counts. What it binds is unknown. TCRdb reprocessed the reads with MiXCR, giving one entry per CDR3 protein. The sample lists some 160,000 distinct CDR3 sequences, 15% to 20% occurring once. The ends lost 6 bases at V and 6 bases at J; junction bases unmatched: 5. Germline V gene data show CDR1 as SGHTA and CDR2 as FQGNSA. CDR3 length: 13 residues. Sequencing was done on a sample of CD8+ T cells from PBMCs. The chain couples TRBV7-2 to TRBJ1-5, with TRBD1 matching over 7 bases. This TCR derives from a human donor in good health (CMV status not recorded). Some clones in this sample may be carry-over from other donors' samples. The CDR3 bases are TGTGCCAGCAGTATGACAGGGCCTCAGCCCCAGCATTTT. Translated, it gives CASSMTGPQPQHF.